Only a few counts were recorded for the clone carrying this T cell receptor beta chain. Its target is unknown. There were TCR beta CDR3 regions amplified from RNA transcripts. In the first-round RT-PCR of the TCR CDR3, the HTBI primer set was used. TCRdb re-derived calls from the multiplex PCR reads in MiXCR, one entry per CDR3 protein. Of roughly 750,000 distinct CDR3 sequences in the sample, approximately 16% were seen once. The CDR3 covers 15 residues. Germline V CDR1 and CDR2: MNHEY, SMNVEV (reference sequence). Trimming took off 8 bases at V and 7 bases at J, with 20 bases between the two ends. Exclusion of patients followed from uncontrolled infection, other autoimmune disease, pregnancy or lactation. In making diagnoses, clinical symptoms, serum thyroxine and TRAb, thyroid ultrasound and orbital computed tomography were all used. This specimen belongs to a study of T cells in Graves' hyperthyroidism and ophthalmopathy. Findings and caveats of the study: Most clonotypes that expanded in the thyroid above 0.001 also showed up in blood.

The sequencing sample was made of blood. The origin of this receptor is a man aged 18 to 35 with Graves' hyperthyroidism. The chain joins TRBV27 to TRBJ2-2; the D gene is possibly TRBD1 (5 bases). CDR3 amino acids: CASGSLRGSGGELFF. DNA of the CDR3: TGTGCCAGCGGATCTCTAAGGGGTTCGGGCGGGGAGCTGTTTTTT.